This passage covers 8 T cell receptor beta chains from one sample sequenced in a study of shared clonotypes between healthy human individuals. TCRdb's copy holds only in-frame clones and misses some; the assay was immunoSEQ multiplex PCR. The data show about 480,000 clones, around 79% seen once. Sample: PBMCs. Every receptor here comes from a woman aged 40 to 55 in good health. Some clones in this sample may be carry-over from other donors' samples.

This clone has a count of ten or more. The J gene is TRBJ2-7, the V gene TRBV7-2, with D perhaps TRBD1 (5 bases). Trimming pared 3 bases from V and 3 bases from J, leaving 12 bases between. CDR1 is SGHTA, CDR2 FQGNSA, per germline. CDR3 length: 14 residues. The CDR3 protein is CASSFGRQGYEQYF. The CDR3 region has the DNA TGTGCCAGCAGCTTTGGTAGGCAGGGCTACGAGCAGTACTTC.

The CDR3 reads CASSSYPRAINTEAFF. CDR3 nucleotide sequence: TGTGCCAGCAGCTCATACCCCAGGGCTATCAACACTGAAGCTTTCTTT. The rearrangement joins TRBV7-3 to TRBJ1-1; TRBD1 might be the D (5 bases). Germline-derived CDR1 and CDR2 are SGHTA and FQGTGA. Trimming shortened V by 4 bases and J by 2 bases, and 17 bases separated the two germline ends. The CDR3 loop spans 16 amino acids.

A few counts support this clone. The CDR3 DNA sequence: TGTGCCTGGAGCAGGGACCTGAACACTGAAGCTTTCTTT. Protein product: CAWSRDLNTEAFF. The rearrangement links TRBV30 to TRBJ1-1; a possible D gene is TRBD1 (5 bases). CDR1 and CDR2 from the germline V gene are GTSNPN and SVGIG (reference sequence). The CDR3 loop spans 13 amino acids. The V end was cut by 3 bases, the J end by 0 bases, with 8 bases between.

This clone was detected only a few times. The V call is TRBV10-2, the J call TRBJ2-1, with D perhaps matching TRBD2 (5 bases). Germline CDR1 reads WSHSY; CDR2 reads SAAADI. V lost 4 bases and J lost 7, with 11 bases in between. This CDR3 is built from 13 residues. CDR3: CASSVGVWNEQFF. The DNA for the CDR3 is TGCGCCAGCAGTGTCGGGGTCTGGAATGAGCAGTTCTTC.

The CDR3 DNA sequence: TGTGCCAGCTCAGCAGGCGGCAGCGGTTCTGGAAACACCATATATTTT. Its protein product is CASSAGGSGSGNTIYF. The gene calls are TRBV18 and TRBJ1-3, with no clear D. Trimming took off 5 bases at V and 1 base at J, with 15 bases between the two ends. The length of the CDR3 is 16 residues. Germline-derived CDR1 and CDR2 are KGHSH and LQKENI. Full variable domain (remainder filled in from reference TRBV18 and TRBJ1-3): NAGVMQNPRHLVRRRGQEARLRCSPMKGHSHVYWYRQLPEEGLKFMVYLQKENIIDESGMPKERFSAEFPKEGPSILRIQQVVRGDSAAYFCASSAGGSGSGNTIYFGEGSWLTVV.

The rearrangement links TRBV28 to TRBJ2-7; D may be TRBD2 (6 bases). The germline V gene has CDR1 MDHEN and CDR2 SYDVKM. The CDR3 has 13 amino acids. V shed 6 bases and J shed 7 bases, with 16 bases lying between them. The CDR3 DNA sequence: TGTGCCAGCAGGGGGGAGGTCCTACGAGAGCAGTACTTC. As protein: CASRGEVLREQYF.

The chain has TRBV27 and TRBJ2-7, with D maybe TRBD2 (6 bases). Per the germline V gene, CDR1 is MNHEY and CDR2 is SMNVEV (reference sequence). The CDR3 loop spans 13 amino acids. V gave up 8 bases and J gave up 5 bases, with 16 bases separating them. Written as DNA, the CDR3 is TGTGCCAGCGGGGGAGGAGTGGGAAACGAGCAGTACTTC. Amino acid sequence: CASGGGVGNEQYF.

The chain couples TRBV27 to TRBJ2-5, with D possibly called TRBD1 or TRBD2 (5 bases each). The CDR3 has 15 amino acids. The V gene's germline CDR1 is MNHEY and CDR2 SMNVEV (reference sequence). The V and J ends lost 2 bases and 7 bases respectively, with 17 bases between them. CDR3 residues: CASSLDGTDPWTQYF. In nucleotides, the CDR3 is TGTGCCAGCAGTTTAGATGGGACGGATCCATGGACCCAGTACTTC.